This T cell receptor (beta chain) is drawn from a study of neurological immune-mediated disorders. This clonotype has ten or more counts. 5'RACE employing 10-nucleotide random UMIs yielded the cDNA. TCRdb called the 5' RACE reads again in MiXCR, with one record for every CDR3 protein. The sample yields about 65,000 distinct CDR3 sequences, around 4% seen once. The sequence came from a man aged 50 to 59 with multiple sclerosis. The sequenced sample consisted of PBMCs.

CDR3 coding DNA: TGCAGTGCCCCGAGGCGGGGGCGCGGGGAGACCCAGTACTTC. Encoded protein: CSAPRRGRGETQYF. The chain has TRBV20-1 and TRBJ2-5, with D possibly TRBD2 on 7 matching bases. Germline V gene sequence: CDR1 DFQATT, CDR2 SNEGSKA (reference sequence). This CDR3 spans 14 amino acids. The V gene lost 6 bases and the J gene lost 5 bases, with 19 bases spanning the gap.